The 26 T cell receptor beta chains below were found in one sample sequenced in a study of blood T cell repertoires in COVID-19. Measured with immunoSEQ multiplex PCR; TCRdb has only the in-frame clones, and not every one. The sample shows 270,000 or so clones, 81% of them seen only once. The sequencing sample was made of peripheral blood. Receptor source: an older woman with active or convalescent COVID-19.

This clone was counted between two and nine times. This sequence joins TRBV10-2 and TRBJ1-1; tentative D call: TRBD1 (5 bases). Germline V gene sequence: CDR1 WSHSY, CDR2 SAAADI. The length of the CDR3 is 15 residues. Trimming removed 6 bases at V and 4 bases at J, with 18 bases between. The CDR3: CASRDGAERGTEAFF. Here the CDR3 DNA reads TGCGCCAGCAGAGATGGGGCAGAACGTGGCACTGAAGCTTTCTTT.

The CDR3 coding sequence is TGTGCCAGCAGCGCCCGGGAGCCCTTTATAGATACGCAGTATTTT. Translation: CASSAREPFIDTQYF. The gene calls are TRBV9 and TRBJ2-3, with D maybe TRBD2 (6 bases). This CDR3 is 15 amino acids long. Germline V gene sequence: CDR1 SGDLS, CDR2 YYNGEE. V was trimmed by 3 bases and J by 5 bases, leaving 16 bases between them.

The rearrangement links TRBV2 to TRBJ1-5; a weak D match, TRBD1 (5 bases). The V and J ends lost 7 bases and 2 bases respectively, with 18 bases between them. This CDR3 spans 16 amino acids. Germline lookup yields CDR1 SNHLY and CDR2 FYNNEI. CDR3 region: CASTPRVGNGNQPQHF. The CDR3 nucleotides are TGTGCCAGCACCCCCAGGGTGGGAAATGGCAATCAGCCCCAGCATTTT.

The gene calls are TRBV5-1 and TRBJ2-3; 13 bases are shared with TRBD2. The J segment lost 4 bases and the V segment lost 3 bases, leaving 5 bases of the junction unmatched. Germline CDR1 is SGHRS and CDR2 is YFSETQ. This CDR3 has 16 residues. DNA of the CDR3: TGCGCCAGCAGCTCCCGGACTAGCGGGGGACCAGATACGCAGTATTTT. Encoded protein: CASSSRTSGGPDTQYF.

The CDR3 here is CAWSATTEGQPQHF. CDR3 coding DNA: TGTGCCTGGAGTGCCACAACTGAGGGTCAGCCCCAGCATTTT. The chain uses TRBV30 and TRBJ1-5; D is uncertain. Germline V CDR1 and CDR2: GTSNPN, SVGIG (reference sequence). The ends were cut back, 1 base at V and 6 bases at J, with 13 bases in the middle. The CDR3 runs to 14 residues.

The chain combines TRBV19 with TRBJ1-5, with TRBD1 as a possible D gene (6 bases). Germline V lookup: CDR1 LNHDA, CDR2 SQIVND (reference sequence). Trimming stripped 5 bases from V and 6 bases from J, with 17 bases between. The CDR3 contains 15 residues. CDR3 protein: CASSQAGIGGQPQHF. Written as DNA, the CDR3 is TGTGCCAGTAGTCAGGCAGGGATAGGGGGTCAGCCCCAGCATTTT.

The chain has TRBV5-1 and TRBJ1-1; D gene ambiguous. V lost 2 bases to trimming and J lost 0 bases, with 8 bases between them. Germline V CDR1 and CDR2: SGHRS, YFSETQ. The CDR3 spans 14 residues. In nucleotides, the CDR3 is TGCGCCAGCAGCTTCAGTCCCATGAACACTGAAGCTTTCTTT. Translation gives CASSFSPMNTEAFF.

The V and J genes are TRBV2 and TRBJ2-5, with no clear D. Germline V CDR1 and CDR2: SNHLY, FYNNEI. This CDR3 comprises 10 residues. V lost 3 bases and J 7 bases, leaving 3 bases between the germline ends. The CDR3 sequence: CASSDRTQYF. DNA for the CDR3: TGTGCCAGCAGTGACAGGACCCAGTACTTC.

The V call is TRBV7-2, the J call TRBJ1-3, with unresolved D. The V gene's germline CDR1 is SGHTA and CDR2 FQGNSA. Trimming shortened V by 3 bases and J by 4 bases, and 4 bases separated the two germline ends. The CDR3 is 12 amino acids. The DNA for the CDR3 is TGTGCCAGCAGCTTCGGGGGAAACACCATATATTTT. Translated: CASSFGGNTIYF.

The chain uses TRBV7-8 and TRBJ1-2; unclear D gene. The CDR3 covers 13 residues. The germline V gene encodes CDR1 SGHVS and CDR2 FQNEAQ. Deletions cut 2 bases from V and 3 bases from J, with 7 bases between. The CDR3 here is CASSLQPDYGYTF. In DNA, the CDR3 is TGTGCCAGCAGCTTACAACCGGACTATGGCTACACCTTC.

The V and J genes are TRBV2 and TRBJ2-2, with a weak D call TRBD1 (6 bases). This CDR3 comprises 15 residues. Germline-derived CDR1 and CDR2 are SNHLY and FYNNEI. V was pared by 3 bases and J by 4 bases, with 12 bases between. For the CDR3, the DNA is TGTGCCAGCAGTGATTTATTAGGGGGCACCGGGGAGCTGTTTTTT. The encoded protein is CASSDLLGGTGELFF. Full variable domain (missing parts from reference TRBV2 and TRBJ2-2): EPEVTQTPSHQVTQMGQEVILRCVPISNHLYFYWYRQILGQKVEFLVSFYNNEISEKSEIFDDQFSVERPDGSNFTLKIRSTKLEDSAMYFCASSDLLGGTGELFFGEGSRLTVL.

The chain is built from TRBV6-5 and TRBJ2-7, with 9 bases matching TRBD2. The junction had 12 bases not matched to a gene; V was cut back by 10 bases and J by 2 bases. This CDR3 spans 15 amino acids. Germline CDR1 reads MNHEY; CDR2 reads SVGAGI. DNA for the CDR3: TGTGCCATTCAAAGGGGGGCTAGCGGGGCCTACGAGCAGTACTTC. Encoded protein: CAIQRGASGAYEQYF.

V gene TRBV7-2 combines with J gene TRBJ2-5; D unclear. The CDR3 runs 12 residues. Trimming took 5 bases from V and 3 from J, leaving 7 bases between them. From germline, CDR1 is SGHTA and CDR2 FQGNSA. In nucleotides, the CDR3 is TGTGCCAGCAGCCGAGTAGAAGAGACCCAGTACTTC. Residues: CASSRVEETQYF.

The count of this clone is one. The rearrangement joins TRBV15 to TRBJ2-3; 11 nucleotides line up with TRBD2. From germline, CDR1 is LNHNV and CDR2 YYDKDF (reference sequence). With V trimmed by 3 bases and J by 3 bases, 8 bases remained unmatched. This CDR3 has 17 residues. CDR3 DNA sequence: TGTGCCACCAGCAGGGGGCAAACTAGCGGGGGAACAGATACGCAGTATTTT. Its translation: CATSRGQTSGGTDTQYF.

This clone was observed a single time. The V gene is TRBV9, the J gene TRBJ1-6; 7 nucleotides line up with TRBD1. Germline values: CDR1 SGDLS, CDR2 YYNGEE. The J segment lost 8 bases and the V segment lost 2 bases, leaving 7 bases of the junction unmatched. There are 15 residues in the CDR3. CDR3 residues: CASSVSRDSDSPLHF. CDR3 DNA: TGTGCCAGCAGCGTTAGCCGGGACAGCGATTCACCCCTCCACTTT. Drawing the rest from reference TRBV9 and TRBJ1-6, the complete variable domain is DSGVTQTPKHLITATGQRVTLRCSPRSGDLSVYWYQQSLDQGLQFLIQYYNGEERAKGNILERFSAQQFPDLHSELNLSSLELGDSALYFCASSVSRDSDSPLHFGNGTRLTVT.

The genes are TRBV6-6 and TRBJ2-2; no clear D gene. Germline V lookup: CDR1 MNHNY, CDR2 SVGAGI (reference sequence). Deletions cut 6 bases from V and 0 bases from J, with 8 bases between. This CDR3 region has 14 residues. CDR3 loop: CASSLDSNTGELFF. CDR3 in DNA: TGTGCCAGCAGCCTCGACTCGAACACCGGGGAGCTGTTTTTT.

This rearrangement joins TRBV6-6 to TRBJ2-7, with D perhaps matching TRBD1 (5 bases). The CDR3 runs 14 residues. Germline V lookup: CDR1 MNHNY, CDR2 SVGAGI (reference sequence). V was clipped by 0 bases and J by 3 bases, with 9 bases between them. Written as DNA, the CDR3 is TGTGCCAGCAGTTACTCGGGGCAGTACTACGAGCAGTACTTC. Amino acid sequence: CASSYSGQYYEQYF.

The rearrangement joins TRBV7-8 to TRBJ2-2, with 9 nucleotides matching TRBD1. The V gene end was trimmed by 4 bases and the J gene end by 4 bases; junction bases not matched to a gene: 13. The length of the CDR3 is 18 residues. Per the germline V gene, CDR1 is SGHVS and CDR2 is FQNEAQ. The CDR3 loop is CASSSLQQQGAGTGELFF. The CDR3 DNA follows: TGTGCCAGCAGCTCGCTCCAACAACAGGGGGCGGGCACCGGGGAGCTGTTTTTT.

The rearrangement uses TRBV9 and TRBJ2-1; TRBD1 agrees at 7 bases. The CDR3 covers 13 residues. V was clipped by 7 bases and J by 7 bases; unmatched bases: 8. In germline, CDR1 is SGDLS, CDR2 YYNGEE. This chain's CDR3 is CASAQGDRNEQFF. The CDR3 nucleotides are TGTGCCAGCGCGCAGGGGGACAGAAATGAGCAGTTCTTC.

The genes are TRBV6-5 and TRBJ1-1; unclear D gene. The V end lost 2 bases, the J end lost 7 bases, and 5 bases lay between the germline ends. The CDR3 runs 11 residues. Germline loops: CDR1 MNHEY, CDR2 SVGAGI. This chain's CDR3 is CASSYGSEAFF. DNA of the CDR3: TGTGCCAGCAGTTACGGCAGTGAAGCTTTCTTT.

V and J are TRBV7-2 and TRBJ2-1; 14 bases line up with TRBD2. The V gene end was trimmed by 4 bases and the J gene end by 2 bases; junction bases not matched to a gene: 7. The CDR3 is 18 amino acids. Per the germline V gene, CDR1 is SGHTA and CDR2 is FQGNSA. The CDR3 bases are TGTGCCAGCAGCTCGACTAGCGGGGGGGCGGGCACCTACAATGAGCAGTTCTTC. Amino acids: CASSSTSGGAGTYNEQFF.

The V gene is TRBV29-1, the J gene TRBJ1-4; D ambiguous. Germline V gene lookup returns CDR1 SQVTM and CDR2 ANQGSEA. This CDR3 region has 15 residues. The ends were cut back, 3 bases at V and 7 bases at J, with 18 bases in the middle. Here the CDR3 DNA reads TGCAGCGTTGACTCCTTGTCTGACGGAGCTGAAAAACTGTTTTTT. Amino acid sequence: CSVDSLSDGAEKLFF. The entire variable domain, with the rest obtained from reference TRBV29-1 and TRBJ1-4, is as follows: SAVISQKPSRDICQRGTSLTIQCQVDSQVTMMFWYRQQPGQSLTLIATANQGSEATYESGFVIDKFPISRPNLTFSTLTVSNMSPEDSSIYLCSVDSLSDGAEKLFFGSGTQLSVL.

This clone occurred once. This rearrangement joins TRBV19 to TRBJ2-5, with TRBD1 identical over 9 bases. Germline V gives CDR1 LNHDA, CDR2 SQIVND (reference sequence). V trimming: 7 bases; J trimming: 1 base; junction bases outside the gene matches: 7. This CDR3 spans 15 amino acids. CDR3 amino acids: CASTQQGQGQETQYF. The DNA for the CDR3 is TGTGCCAGTACTCAACAGGGACAGGGCCAAGAGACCCAGTACTTC.

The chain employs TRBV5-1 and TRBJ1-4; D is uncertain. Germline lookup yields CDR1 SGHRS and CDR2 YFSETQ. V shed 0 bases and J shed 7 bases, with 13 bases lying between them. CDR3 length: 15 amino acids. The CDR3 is CASSLGDSGGEKLFF. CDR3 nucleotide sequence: TGCGCCAGCAGCTTGGGTGACTCGGGAGGTGAAAAACTGTTTTTT.

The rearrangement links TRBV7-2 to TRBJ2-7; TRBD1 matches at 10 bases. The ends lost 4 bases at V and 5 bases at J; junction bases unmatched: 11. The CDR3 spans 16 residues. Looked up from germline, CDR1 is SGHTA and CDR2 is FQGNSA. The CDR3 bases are TGTGCCAGCAGCTACCACCCGGGACAGGGGATCAACGAGCAGTACTTC. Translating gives CASSYHPGQGINEQYF.

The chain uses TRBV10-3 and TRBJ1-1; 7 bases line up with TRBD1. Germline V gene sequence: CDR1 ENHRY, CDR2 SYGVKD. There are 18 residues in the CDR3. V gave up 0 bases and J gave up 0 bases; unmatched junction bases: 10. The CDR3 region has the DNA TGTGCCATCAGTGAGTCTATCCCGGGACAGCTCCTGAACACTGAAGCTTTCTTT. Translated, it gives CAISESIPGQLLNTEAFF.